These T cell receptor beta chains were read from a single sample in a study of T cell responses to AZD1222 COVID-19 vaccine. Sequenced by immunoSEQ multiplex PCR; TCRdb stores in-frame clones only, minus some. Of about 94,000 clones listed, around nine tenths were seen once; the top ten hold about 14%. Material: peripheral blood, obtained on day 0 of AZD1222 vaccination. Receptor source: an adult in good health. CDR3s include the opening cysteine and the closing phenylalanine or tryptophan. A D gene is named only where the DNA matches it firmly. Clone size is stated in some rows and not others, as once, few, many or a class when expanded.

TRBJ1-2 | 17 | - | TRBD1 | TRBV7-9 | CASSFGQDPGRDYGYTF | TGTGCCAGCAGCTTCGGACAGGATCCAGGTAGAGACTATGGCTACACCTTC
TRBJ2-5 | 15 | - | - | TRBV7-8 | CASSRGQKPQETQYF | TGTGCCAGCAGCCGAGGACAGAAACCTCAAGAGACCCAGTACTTC
TRBJ2-7 | 17 | - | TRBD1 | TRBV5-1 | CASSFSPRGRGRHEQYF | TGCGCCAGCAGCTTTTCCCCCCGAGGCAGGGGGCGGCACGAGCAGTACTTC
TRBJ2-3 | 15 | - | TRBD1 | TRBV7-2 | CASLPPGQGTDTQYF | TGTGCCAGCTTGCCCCCGGGACAGGGCACAGATACGCAGTATTTT
TRBJ2-2 | 14 | - | - | TRBV10-2 | CASSEGWNTGELFF | TGCGCCAGCAGTGAAGGGTGGAACACCGGGGAGCTGTTTTTT
TRBJ1-1 | 15 | - | - | TRBV6-4 | CARSSVREKNTEAFF | TGTGCCAGATCATCGGTACGGGAAAAGAACACTGAAGCTTTCTTT
TRBJ1-1 | 13 | - | - | TRBV30 | CAWSAREVAEAFF | TGTGCCTGGAGTGCCAGGGAAGTGGCTGAAGCTTTCTTT
TRBJ1-1 | 14 | once | TRBD1 | TRBV7-8 | CASSRDRVWAEAFF | TGTGCCAGCAGCCGGGACAGGGTGTGGGCTGAAGCTTTCTTT
TRBJ2-7 | 18 | - | - | TRBV6-4 | CASSDMRKYGRDSYEQYF | TGTGCCAGCAGTGACATGAGAAAGTACGGGCGGGATTCCTACGAGCAGTACTTC
TRBJ1-5 | 14 | once | - | TRBV10-3 | CATSSDGNNQPQHF | TGTGCCACATCATCGGACGGGAATAATCAGCCCCAGCATTTT
TRBJ2-7 | 16 | - | - | TRBV18 | CASSPAPGQVGYEQYF | TGTGCCAGCTCACCAGCCCCGGGGCAGGTGGGTTACGAGCAGTACTTC
TRBJ2-7 | 15 | - | - | TRBV19 | CASSIVGPPGDEQYF | TGTGCCAGTAGTATTGTGGGCCCCCCAGGGGACGAGCAGTACTTC
TRBJ1-1 | 14 | - | TRBD1 | TRBV5-1 | CASSSQTGGTEAFF | TGCGCCAGCAGCTCTCAAACAGGGGGGACTGAAGCTTTCTTT
TRBJ1-4 | 13 | - | TRBD1 | TRBV6-5 | CASDQGADEKLFF | TGTGCCAGCGATCAGGGGGCAGATGAAAAACTGTTTTTT
TRBJ2-7 | 16 | - | TRBD1 | TRBV5-4 | CASSLAGTGGAYEQYF | TGTGCCAGCAGCTTGGCCGGGACAGGTGGTGCCTACGAGCAGTACTTC
TRBJ2-1 | 14 | - | TRBD2 | TRBV28 | CASSWRGGGDEQFF | TGTGCCAGCAGCTGGCGGGGGGGAGGCGATGAGCAGTTCTTC
TRBJ2-7 | 15 | - | TRBD1 | TRBV13 | CASSFPGQGNYEQYF | TGTGCCAGCAGCTTCCCGGGACAGGGGAACTACGAGCAGTACTTC
TRBJ1-2 | 13 | - | - | TRBV9 | CASSPTRDYGYTF | TGTGCCAGCAGCCCAACCCGGGACTATGGCTACACCTTC
TRBJ1-1 | 14 | - | TRBD1 | TRBV6-2/TRBV6-3 | CASSDRGRNTEAFF | TGTGCCAGCAGTGACAGGGGTAGGAACACTGAAGCTTTCTTT
TRBJ1-5 | 15 | - | - | TRBV9 | CAPISGVNFNQPQHF | TGTGCCCCGATTTCGGGGGTGAATTTCAATCAGCCCCAGCATTTT
TRBJ1-2 | 15 | - | - | TRBV28 | CASSLDATENYGYTF | TGTGCCAGCAGTTTGGACGCGACAGAAAACTATGGCTACACCTTC
TRBJ2-6 | 14 | - | - | TRBV4-3 | CASSLSSRANVLTF | TGCGCCAGCAGCCTAAGTTCTAGGGCCAACGTCCTGACTTTC
TRBJ1-4 | 16 | - | - | TRBV5-1 | CASSLDTGTTNEKLFF | TGCGCCAGCAGCTTGGATACAGGGACAACTAATGAAAAACTGTTTTTT
TRBJ2-4 | 14 | - | TRBD2 | TRBV2 | CASRPGGSGNIQYF | TGTGCCAGCAGACCGGGGGGATCTGGAAACATTCAGTACTTC
TRBJ2-5 | 13 | once | - | TRBV5-4 | CASSLHGTETQYF | TGTGCCAGCAGCTTACACGGTACGGAGACCCAGTACTTC
TRBJ1-1 | 16 | - | - | TRBV7-6 | CASSQIGGGLNTEAFF | TGTGCCAGCAGCCAGATTGGTGGAGGGTTGAACACTGAAGCTTTCTTT
TRBJ1-1 | 13 | - | - | TRBV30 | CAWSVNRDTEAFF | TGTGCCTGGAGTGTTAACAGGGATACTGAAGCTTTCTTT
TRBJ2-7 | 16 | - | - | TRBV19 | CASSIPSFGGNYEQYF | TGTGCCAGTAGTATCCCCAGTTTCGGGGGCAACTACGAGCAGTACTTC
TRBJ2-5 | 15 | - | TRBD2 | TRBV7-2 | CASSFSGGSQETQYF | TGTGCCAGCAGCTTTAGCGGGGGGAGCCAAGAGACCCAGTACTTC
TRBJ1-2 | 14 | - | - | TRBV10-3 | CAISQSGTNYGYTF | TGTGCCATCAGTCAATCCGGGACTAACTATGGCTACACCTTC
TRBJ2-7 | 14 | - | TRBD1 | TRBV28 | CASSPPGTEYEQYF | TGTGCCAGCAGTCCCCCCGGGACAGAGTACGAGCAGTACTTC
TRBJ2-7 | 15 | - | - | TRBV7-2 | CASSFGPGEPYEQYF | TGTGCCAGCAGCTTTGGCCCGGGTGAACCCTACGAGCAGTACTTC
TRBJ1-5 | 18 | - | TRBD1 | TRBV23-1 | CASSQNRGDSYSNQPQHF | TGCGCCAGCAGTCAAAATCGGGGGGACAGTTATAGCAATCAGCCCCAGCATTTT
TRBJ2-1 | 15 | - | TRBD1 | TRBV6-1 | CASSEETGGYNEQFF | TGTGCCAGCAGTGAAGAGACAGGGGGGTACAATGAGCAGTTCTTC
TRBJ1-5 | 15 | - | TRBD1 | TRBV6-5 | CASRNRDSSNQPQHF | TGTGCCAGCAGGAACCGGGACAGTAGCAATCAGCCCCAGCATTTT
TRBJ1-6 | 15 | - | TRBD1 | TRBV9 | CASSKGTAANSPLHF | TGTGCCAGCAGCAAGGGGACAGCTGCTAATTCACCCCTCCACTTT
TRBJ1-2 | 16 | - | - | TRBV4-1 | CASSPSLEGAFYGYTF | TGCGCCAGCAGCCCCTCGCTGGAAGGGGCCTTCTATGGCTACACCTTC
TRBJ2-1 | 13 | - | - | TRBV5-5 | CASSLLGDGEQFF | TGTGCCAGCAGCTTGCTAGGGGATGGTGAGCAGTTCTTC
TRBJ1-2 | 15 | - | TRBD1 | TRBV6-5 | CASSSGGQGNYGYTF | TGTGCCAGCAGCTCTGGTGGACAGGGTAACTATGGCTACACCTTC
TRBJ2-5 | 14 | - | - | TRBV7-9 | CASSLNRGQETQYF | TGTGCCAGCAGCTTAAACCGGGGCCAAGAGACCCAGTACTTC
TRBJ2-1 | 14 | few | - | TRBV6-1 | CASSESWADNEQFF | TGTGCCAGCAGTGAAAGCTGGGCAGACAATGAGCAGTTCTTC
TRBJ1-3 | 13 | - | - | TRBV2 | CASSEGMENTIYF | TGTGCCAGCAGTGAGGGGATGGAAAACACCATATATTTT